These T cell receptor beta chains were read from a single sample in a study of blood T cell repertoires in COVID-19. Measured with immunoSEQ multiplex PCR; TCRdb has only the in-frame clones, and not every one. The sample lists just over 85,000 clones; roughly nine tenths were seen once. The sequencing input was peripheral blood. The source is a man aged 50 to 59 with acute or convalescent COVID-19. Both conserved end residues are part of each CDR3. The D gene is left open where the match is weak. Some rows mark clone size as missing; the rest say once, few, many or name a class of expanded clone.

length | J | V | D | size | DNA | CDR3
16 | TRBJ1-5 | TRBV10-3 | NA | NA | TGTGCCATCAGTGAGGGGGGGAGGGGAACGAGTCAGCCCCAGCATTTT | CAISEGGRGTSQPQHF
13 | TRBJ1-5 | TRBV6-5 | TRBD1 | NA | TGTGCCAGCAGTTTAGACAGGGATCAGCCCCAGCATTTT | CASSLDRDQPQHF
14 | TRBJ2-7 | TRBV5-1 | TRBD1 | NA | TGCGCCAGCAGCTCCCGGGACAGGGGCTACGAGCAGTACTTC | CASSSRDRGYEQYF
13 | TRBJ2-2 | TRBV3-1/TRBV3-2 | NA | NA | TGTGCCAGCAGCCCCAGCGAAACCGGGGAGCTGTTTTTT | CASSPSETGELFF
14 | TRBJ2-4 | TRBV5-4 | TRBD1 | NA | TGTGCCAGCAGCCCGGGACAGGGGGGTTGGGTTCAGTACTTC | CASSPGQGGWVQYF
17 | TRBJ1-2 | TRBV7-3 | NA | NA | TGTGCCAGCAGCCTAACCCCCCTCAGGGCCCCTAACTATGGCTACACCTTC | CASSLTPLRAPNYGYTF
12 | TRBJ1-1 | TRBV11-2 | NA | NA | TGTGCCAGCAGCTTAGAAAACCTACGAGCTTTCTTT | CASSLENLRAFF
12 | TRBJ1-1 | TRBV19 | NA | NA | TGTGCCAGTACCCTGCGAGGGTTTGAAGCTTTCTTT | CASTLRGFEAFF
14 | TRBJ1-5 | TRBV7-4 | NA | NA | TGTGCCAGCAGCTTACGGCAGGGGCGACAGCCCCAGCATTTT | CASSLRQGRQPQHF
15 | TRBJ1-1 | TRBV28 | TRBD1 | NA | TGTGCCAGCAGCCAAGCCGGGACAGGAAACACTGAAGCTTTCTTT | CASSQAGTGNTEAFF
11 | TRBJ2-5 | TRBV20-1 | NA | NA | TGCAGTGCTAAACTGGTGGAGACCCAGTACTTC | CSAKLVETQYF
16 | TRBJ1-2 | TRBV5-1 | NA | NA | TGCGCCAGCAGCTTAGGGAGAGTTACATTAGACTATGGCTACACCTTC | CASSLGRVTLDYGYTF
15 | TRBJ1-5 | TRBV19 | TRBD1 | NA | TGTGCCAGTAAGCCCGGGACAGGGGGCGGTCAGCCCCAGCATTTT | CASKPGTGGGQPQHF
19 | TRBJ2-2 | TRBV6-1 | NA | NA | TGTGCCAGCAGTGAAAAGGTCGTGGCGCGGGCGGCGCAAAGGGGGGAGCTGTTTTTT | CASSEKVVARAAQRGELFF
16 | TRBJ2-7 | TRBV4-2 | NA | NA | TGTGCCAGCAGCCAAGAAAGTGGGGGGGGCCCCTACGAGCAGTACTTC | CASSQESGGGPYEQYF
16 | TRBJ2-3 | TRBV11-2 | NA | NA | TGTGCCAGCAGCAACGCCCGGGGGGCCGGGACAGATACGCAGTATTTT | CASSNARGAGTDTQYF
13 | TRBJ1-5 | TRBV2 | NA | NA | TGTGCCAGCAGGGAAGCCCGTAATCAGCCCCAGCATTTT | CASREARNQPQHF
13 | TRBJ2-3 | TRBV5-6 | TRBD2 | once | TGTGCCAGCAGCTTGGCAGCGGGACCATCATCGTATTTT | CASSLAAGPSSYF
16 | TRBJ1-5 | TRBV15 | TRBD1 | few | TGTGCCACCAGCAGATCCAACCGACAGGGTAATCAGCCCCAGCATTTT | CATSRSNRQGNQPQHF
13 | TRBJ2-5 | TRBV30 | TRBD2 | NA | TGTGCCTGGAACCACCTAGCGGGGGAGACCCAGTACTTC | CAWNHLAGETQYF
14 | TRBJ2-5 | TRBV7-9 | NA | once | TGTGCCAGCAGCTTAGGACAGGTCCAAGAGACCCAGTACTTC | CASSLGQVQETQYF
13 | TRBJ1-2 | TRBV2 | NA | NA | TGTGCCACTCGCGCGGGGGCCGGCTATGGCTACACCTTC | CATRAGAGYGYTF
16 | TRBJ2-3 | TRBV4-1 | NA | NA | TGCGCCAGCAGTGGGGGGAGGACAACCTACACAGATACGCAGTATTTT | CASSGGRTTYTDTQYF
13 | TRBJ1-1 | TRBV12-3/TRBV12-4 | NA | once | TGTGCCAGTAGTACAGGGTTGAACACTGAAGCTTTCTTT | CASSTGLNTEAFF
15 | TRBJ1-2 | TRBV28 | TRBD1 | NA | TGTGCCAGCAGTGACGGACAGGGCGGTCTTCATGGCTACACCTTC | CASSDGQGGLHGYTF
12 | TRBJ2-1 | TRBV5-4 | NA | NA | TGTGCCAGCAGCTTGGAACATTCGGAGCAGTTCTTC | CASSLEHSEQFF
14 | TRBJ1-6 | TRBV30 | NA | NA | TGTGCCTGGAGGGGGACATCACCGAATTCACCCCTCCACTTT | CAWRGTSPNSPLHF
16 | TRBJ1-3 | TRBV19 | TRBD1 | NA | TGTGCCAGTAAACCACCGACAGGGAGACCCGGAAACACCATATATTTT | CASKPPTGRPGNTIYF
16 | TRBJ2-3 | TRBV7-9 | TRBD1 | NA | TGTGCCAGCAGACACGTCCCCGGACAGGGCACAGATACGCAGTATTTT | CASRHVPGQGTDTQYF
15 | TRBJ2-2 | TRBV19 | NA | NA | TGTGCCACCAGAGCGACGGGTCGGGGTGCCGGGGAGCTGTTTTTT | CATRATGRGAGELFF
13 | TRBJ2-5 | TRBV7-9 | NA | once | TGTGCCAGCAGCTTATTAGTACAAGAGACCCAGTACTTC | CASSLLVQETQYF
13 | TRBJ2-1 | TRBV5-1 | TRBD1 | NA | TGCGCCAGCAGCTGGACAGGGTCCAATGAGCAGTTCTTC | CASSWTGSNEQFF
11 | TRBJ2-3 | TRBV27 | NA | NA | TGTGCCAGCACCTATGGAGATACGCAGTATTTT | CASTYGDTQYF
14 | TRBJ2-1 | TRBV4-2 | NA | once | TGTGCCAGCAGCCAAGTCTCTAGCGACCGAGAGCAGTTCTTC | CASSQVSSDREQFF
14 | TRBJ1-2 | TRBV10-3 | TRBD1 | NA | TGTGCCATCAGTGTCAAACAGGGGGCTGATGGCTACACCTTC | CAISVKQGADGYTF
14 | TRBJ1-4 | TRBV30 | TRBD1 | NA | TGTGCCTGGAGTGCACAGGGGCAAAGCGAAAAACTGTTTTTT | CAWSAQGQSEKLFF
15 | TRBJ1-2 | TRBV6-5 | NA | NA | TGTGCCAGCAGGAAGGGGGTCGGTGAAAAGTATGGCTACACCTTC | CASRKGVGEKYGYTF
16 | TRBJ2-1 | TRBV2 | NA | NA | TGTGCCAGCAGCGGGAGAGCGGCGAGCACCTACAATGAGCAGTTCTTC | CASSGRAASTYNEQFF
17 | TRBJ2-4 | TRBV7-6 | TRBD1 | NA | TGTGCCAGCAGCTTATGGACAGGGGGCCTAGCCAAAAACATTCAGTACTTC | CASSLWTGGLAKNIQYF
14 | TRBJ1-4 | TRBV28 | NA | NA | TGTGCCAGCAGCCCCCCCGGGAGGCCGGAAAAACTGTTTTTT | CASSPPGRPEKLFF
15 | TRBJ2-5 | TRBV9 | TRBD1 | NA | TGTGCCAGCAGCGCCGGGGACAGATTGATGGAGACCCAGTACTTC | CASSAGDRLMETQYF
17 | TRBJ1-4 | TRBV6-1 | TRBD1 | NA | TGTGCCAGCAGTGAAGTAGGGACAGGGGCAACTAATGAAAAACTGTTTTTT | CASSEVGTGATNEKLFF
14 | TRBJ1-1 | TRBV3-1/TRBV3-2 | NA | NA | TGTGCCAGCAGCCCCGGCGCCGGGGGGACTGAAGCTTTCTTT | CASSPGAGGTEAFF
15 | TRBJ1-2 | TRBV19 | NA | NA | TGTGCCAGTAGTATAGAGACGGCGCGCGGCTATGGCTACACCTTC | CASSIETARGYGYTF
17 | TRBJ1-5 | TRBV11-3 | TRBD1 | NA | TGTGCCAGCAGCTTTGAGGACAGGGGAGAGAGCAATCAGCCCCAGCATTTT | CASSFEDRGESNQPQHF
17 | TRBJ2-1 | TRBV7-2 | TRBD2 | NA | TGTGCCAGCAGCTTCCCCGTGCGGGGGAACCACTACAATGAGCAGTTCTTC | CASSFPVRGNHYNEQFF
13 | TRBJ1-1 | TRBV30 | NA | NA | TGTGCCTGGAGTGTAACTACGGGCACTGAAGCTTTCTTT | CAWSVTTGTEAFF
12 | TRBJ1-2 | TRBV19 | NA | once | TGTGCCAGTAGTACGTCAGGCTATGGCTACACCTTC | CASSTSGYGYTF